A selection of T cell receptor beta chains follows, all from one sample in a study of T cells in Graves' hyperthyroidism and ophthalmopathy. TCRdb reprocessed the multiplex PCR reads via MiXCR and lists one record per CDR3 protein. Of nearly 600,000 distinct CDR3 sequences in the sample, 14% were seen once. The specimen sequenced was blood. The origin of the receptors is a woman in her thirties with Graves' hyperthyroidism that later progressed to Graves' ophthalmopathy. Each CDR3 is given without its conserved first and last residue.

J gene	V gene	CDR3 protein
TRBJ2-3	TRBV29-1	SVESGVRDTQY
TRBJ1-5	TRBV28	ASSSTQPQH
TRBJ2-2	TRBV4-2	ASSQDPYTGELF
TRBJ2-3	TRBV3-1	ASSQEAGADTQY
TRBJ2-1	TRBV2	ASSDRTSGNINEQF
TRBJ2-6	TRBV27	ASSFFPPVNGANVLT
TRBJ1-5	TRBV20-1	SASMGLNQPQH
TRBJ2-3	TRBV18	ASSPAAGVEDTQY
TRBJ1-2	TRBV4-2	ASSQDTGEGYT
TRBJ2-3	TRBV7-9	ASSLVDHDTQY
TRBJ2-3	TRBV12-3/TRBV12-4	ASSPLAGSTDTQY
TRBJ2-3	TRBV24-1	ATSDRTRDTQY
TRBJ1-1	TRBV11-3	ASSSDGKNTEAF
TRBJ2-3	TRBV10-3	AISVSRGTDTQY
TRBJ1-3	TRBV6-5	ASSYARGDSLSGNTIY
TRBJ2-5	TRBV12-3/TRBV12-4	ASREREAPETQY
TRBJ1-1	TRBV6-5	ASSPWTGNTEAF
TRBJ2-3	TRBV12-3/TRBV12-4	ASSFGQGADTQY
TRBJ1-2	TRBV27	ASSFSGGSGYT
TRBJ1-1	TRBV5-1	ASRDAGTANTEAF
TRBJ2-1	TRBV20-1	SVRAGLGDNEQF
TRBJ2-2	TRBV7-9	ASSLIPTDTGELF
TRBJ1-6	TRBV6-5	ASSYSFRSPNSPLH
TRBJ2-1	TRBV7-9	ASSPRGSQVNEQF
TRBJ2-7	TRBV4-1	ASSPLIASGYEQY
TRBJ2-5	TRBV4-3	ASSSGNNQETQY
TRBJ1-3	TRBV19	ASTEGQVVPGNTIY
TRBJ2-7	TRBV15	ATSREIAGDEQY
TRBJ1-2	TRBV20-1	SVQSGQGVGGYT
TRBJ2-5	TRBV30	AWSGGFVETQY
TRBJ2-5	TRBV30	AWMDGLSQETQY
TRBJ1-3	TRBV12-3/TRBV12-4	ASTMTGIGNTIY
TRBJ2-6	TRBV24-1	ATSTGANVLT
TRBJ2-1	TRBV6-1	ASTRGGEQF
TRBJ2-4	TRBV6-5	ASSYGTGGGNIQY
TRBJ1-1	TRBV12-3/TRBV12-4	ASSPKGLNTEAF
TRBJ2-1	TRBV7-9	ATSGGLAEPSSYNEQF
TRBJ1-2	TRBV7-9	ASSQEGARGYT
TRBJ2-1	TRBV20-1	SARSREARFEQF
TRBJ2-7	TRBV11-2	ASRAAGTTYEQY
TRBJ2-3	TRBV9	ASSVRGPSTDTQY
TRBJ1-5	TRBV28	ASNLGGLGNQPQH